The entry that follows covers one T cell receptor beta chain sequence. The antigen is undetermined. This entry is derived from a study of response to subunit inactivated influenza vaccine. One entry per CDR3 protein results from TCRdb running MiXCR on the RT-PCR reads. The sample shows 650,000 to 800,000 distinct CDR3 sequences, approximately 15% of them seen only once. Study-wide results and caveats: Each seasonal influenza vaccination, the authors suggested, recruits few new T cells.

The sample in question was PBMCs from blood, obtained approximately 15 days before vaccination. This receptor was obtained from a man aged 45-60 years who received an inactivated influenza vaccine.

The CDR3 protein is CASSRTGGSSPLHF. The CDR3 DNA is TGTGCCAGTAGTCGGACAGGGGGTAGTTCACCCCTCCACTTT. The rearrangement uses TRBV19 and TRBJ1-6; 10 nucleotides agree with TRBD1. The CDR3 contains 14 residues. V shed 5 bases and J 9 bases; nucleotides not matched to a gene: 4. In germline, CDR1 is LNHDA, CDR2 SQIVND (reference sequence).